This is a list of T cell receptor beta chains from one sample in a study of cytotoxic CD8 clonotypes in ibrutinib-treated CLL. Some clones are missing from TCRdb's copy, which holds only in-frame ones; the method was immunoSEQ multiplex PCR. Of about 58,000 clones listed, about 65% are singletons. The material was PBMCs, obtained after 12 months of ibrutinib treatment. These receptors all come from a human donor with chronic lymphocytic leukemia. Each CDR3 is given with its conserved first and last residue. A D gene is named only where the DNA matches it firmly. Clone size is not always given. Where it is, it says once, few, many or a class for expanded clones.

TRBV7-9,TRBJ1-1,NA,NA,CASSPIITGATEAFF,TGTGCCAGCAGCCCGATAATTACGGGGGCCACTGAAGCTTTCTTT
TRBV2,TRBJ2-7,NA,NA,CASSRDNYEQYF,TGTGCCAGTTCCCGGGACAACTACGAGCAGTACTTC
TRBV11-2,TRBJ2-7,NA,NA,CASSLNNPGVAGEQYF,TGTGCCAGCAGCTTAAATAATCCAGGGGTGGCCGGGGAGCAGTACTTC
TRBV5-1,TRBJ1-1,TRBD1,few,CASSLGQMNTEAFF,TGCGCCAGCAGCCTGGGACAGATGAACACTGAAGCTTTCTTT
TRBV9,TRBJ2-1,TRBD2,few,CASSASGRVYNEQFF,TGTGCCAGCAGCGCTAGCGGGAGGGTCTACAATGAGCAGTTCTTC
TRBV7-8,TRBJ2-1,NA,NA,CASSLGAKDEQFF,TGTGCCAGCAGCTTAGGGGCTAAGGATGAGCAGTTCTTC
TRBV6-6,TRBJ2-2,TRBD1,once,CASSYDRGTGELFF,TGTGCCAGCAGTTACGACAGGGGCACCGGGGAGCTGTTTTTT
TRBV19,TRBJ1-5,NA,NA,CASTGDRGNSNQPQHF,TGTGCCAGTACCGGGGACCGAGGTAATAGCAATCAGCCCCAGCATTTT
TRBV18,TRBJ2-5,NA,few,CASSGPQETQYF,TGTGCCAGCTCAGGCCCCCAAGAGACCCAGTACTTC
TRBV9,TRBJ2-7,TRBD1,NA,CASSAGQGPYEQYF,TGTGCCAGCAGCGCTGGACAGGGCCCCTACGAGCAGTACTTC
TRBV5-1,TRBJ2-3,TRBD2,NA,CASSLGGLAGGDTQYF,TGCGCCAGCAGCTTGGGGGGACTAGCGGGAGGAGATACGCAGTATTTT
TRBV4-1,TRBJ2-2,TRBD2,NA,CASSPREGGPTGELFF,TGCGCCAGCAGCCCGAGGGAGGGAGGACCCACCGGGGAGCTGTTTTTT
TRBV7-2,TRBJ2-7,NA,NA,CASSLGPSGYVEQYF,TGTGCCAGCAGCTTAGGACCCAGCGGGTACGTCGAGCAGTACTTC
TRBV5-4,TRBJ2-7,NA,NA,CASSSGGDPWEQYF,TGTGCCAGCAGCTCTGGCGGGGACCCATGGGAGCAGTACTTC
TRBV5-6,TRBJ1-2,TRBD1,NA,CASSFAGTGGGYTF,TGTGCCAGCAGCTTCGCCGGGACAGGGGGTGGCTACACCTTC
TRBV9,TRBJ2-3,TRBD2,NA,CASSTRGLAFPPDTQYF,TGTGCCAGCAGCACAAGGGGACTAGCGTTTCCTCCAGATACGCAGTATTTT
TRBV9,TRBJ2-2,NA,few,CASSVVGSGELFF,TGTGCCAGCAGCGTAGTGGGGTCCGGGGAGCTGTTTTTT